This passage covers 8 T cell receptor beta chains from one sample sequenced in a study of CD8+CD57+ T cells in acquired aplastic anemia. Those patients picked for sequencing had displayed CD8+CD57+ cell expansion on flow cytometry. Genomic DNA constituted the template upon which TCR beta VDJ and CDR3 profiling was performed. Via MiXCR, TCRdb re-called the reads, giving one row per CDR3 protein. In the table there are about 170,000 distinct CDR3 sequences, around half of which are singletons. Input material: sorted CD4+, CD8+, or CD8+CD57+ T cells (not recorded which) from PBMCs. The receptor set was obtained from a human donor with aplastic anemia.

The chain recombines TRBV19 with TRBJ2-5, with 7 bases matching TRBD1. Germline V gives CDR1 LNHDA, CDR2 SQIVND (reference sequence). J gave up 5 bases and V 4 bases, and 7 bases lay outside the gene matches. The CDR3 loop spans 14 amino acids. Written as DNA, the CDR3 is TGTGCCAGTAGTAGTACAGGGGTGAGCGAGACCCAGTACTTC. Translating it yields CASSSTGVSETQYF. The variable domain in full, with the rest retrieved from reference TRBV19 and TRBJ2-5, is DGGITQSPKYLFRKEGQNVTLSCEQNLNHDAMYWYRQDPGQGLRLIYYSQIVNDFQKGDIAEGYSVSREKKESFPLTVTSAQKNPTAFYLCASSSTGVSETQYFGPGTRLLVL.

The table lists this clonotype with a few counts. This sequence joins TRBV5-5 and TRBJ2-1, with 7 bases matching TRBD1. Germline CDR1 reads SGHKS; CDR2 reads YYEKEE (reference sequence). The CDR3 runs to 15 residues. Trimming at V came to 2 bases and at J to 6 bases, leaving 8 bases not matched to a gene. CDR3 nucleotide sequence: TGTGCCAGCAGCTTTCAGCGACAGGGATTCAATGAGCAGTTCTTC. Translated, it gives CASSFQRQGFNEQFF.

Worth noting for this clonotype: This may arise from a read error, as a much more abundant clone is one base away. J is TRBJ1-1 and V is TRBV4-1; D is possibly TRBD1 (5 bases). V was trimmed by 7 bases and J by 5 bases, leaving 14 bases between them. CDR1 MGHRA and CDR2 YSYEKL come from the germline V gene. The CDR3 is made up of 13 amino acids. The CDR3 here is CASNRGGMTEAFF. As DNA, the CDR3 is TGCGCCAGCAATCGGGGGGGGATGACTGAAGCTTTCTTT.

This clonotype came up many times. The chain uses TRBV10-3 and TRBJ2-6; D gene uncertain. The germline V gene has CDR1 ENHRY and CDR2 SYGVKD. The CDR3 is 14 amino acids. Trimming took off 11 bases at V and 0 bases at J, with 11 bases between the two ends. This chain's CDR3 is CASAWGSGANVLTF. The CDR3, as DNA: TGTGCCTCGGCATGGGGCTCTGGGGCCAACGTCCTGACTTTC.

This clonotype was seen repeatedly, ten times or more. This sequence joins TRBV12-3 or TRBV12-4 and TRBJ1-4; no firm D call. Trimming stripped 2 bases from V and 5 bases from J, with 12 bases between. The CDR3 totals 15 residues. The CDR3 is CASSLKAGSNEKLFF. The CDR3 bases are TGTGCCAGCAGTTTAAAGGCAGGTTCCAATGAAAAACTGTTTTTT.

The chain is built from TRBV18 and TRBJ1-6; D is unclear. With 4 bases removed from V and 8 bases from J, the gap between germline ends came to 15 bases. Germline V gene sequence: CDR1 KGHSH, CDR2 LQKENI. The length of the CDR3 is 15 residues. The CDR3 loop is CASSQGWALDSPLHF. As DNA, the CDR3 is TGTGCCAGCTCACAGGGATGGGCCCTTGATTCACCCCTCCACTTT.

Concerning this clonotype: A much larger clone is a single base away; this may be a read error. The V and J genes are TRBV29-1 and TRBJ2-1, with D tentatively TRBD1 or TRBD2 (6 bases each). Germline V gene lookup returns CDR1 SQVTM and CDR2 ANQGSEA. There are 15 residues in the CDR3. CDR3 in amino acids: CGVEGGQGIYNEQFF. The CDR3 DNA is TGCGGCGTTGAAGGAGGGCAGGGGATCTACAATGAGCAGTTCTTC.

This clonotype showed up many times. The chain uses TRBV2 and TRBJ2-2; D is ambiguous. This CDR3 is built from 12 residues. The V and J ends lost 7 bases and 3 bases respectively, with 6 bases between them. The germline CDR1 and CDR2 sequences are SNHLY and FYNNEI. CDR3 loop: CASTKDTGELFF. Here the CDR3 DNA reads TGTGCCAGCACCAAGGACACCGGGGAGCTGTTTTTT.